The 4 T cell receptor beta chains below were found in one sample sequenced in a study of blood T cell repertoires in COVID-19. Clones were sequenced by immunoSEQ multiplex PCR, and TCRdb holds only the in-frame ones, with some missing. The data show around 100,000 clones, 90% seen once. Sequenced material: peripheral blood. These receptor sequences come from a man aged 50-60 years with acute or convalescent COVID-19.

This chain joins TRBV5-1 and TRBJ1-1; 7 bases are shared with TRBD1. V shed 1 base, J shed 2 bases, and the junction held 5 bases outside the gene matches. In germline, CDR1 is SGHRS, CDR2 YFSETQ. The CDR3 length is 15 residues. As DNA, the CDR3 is TGCGCCAGCAGCTTGAGCTCAGGGGGAAACACTGAAGCTTTCTTT. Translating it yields CASSLSSGGNTEAFF.

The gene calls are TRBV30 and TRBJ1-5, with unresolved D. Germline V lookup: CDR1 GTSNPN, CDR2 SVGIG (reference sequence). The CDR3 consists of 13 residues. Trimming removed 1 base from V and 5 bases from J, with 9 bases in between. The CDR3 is CAWSAERDQPQHF. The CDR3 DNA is TGTGCCTGGAGTGCGGAACGGGATCAGCCCCAGCATTTT.

CDR3: CATTEGNTEAFF. The CDR3 coding sequence is TGTGCCACCACCGAGGGGAACACTGAAGCTTTCTTT. The rearrangement uses TRBV24-1 and TRBJ1-1; no reliable D call. Per germline, CDR1 KGHDR and CDR2 SFDVKD. Trimming shortened V by 8 bases and J by 1 base, and 7 bases separated the two germline ends. The CDR3 sequence is 12 residues long.

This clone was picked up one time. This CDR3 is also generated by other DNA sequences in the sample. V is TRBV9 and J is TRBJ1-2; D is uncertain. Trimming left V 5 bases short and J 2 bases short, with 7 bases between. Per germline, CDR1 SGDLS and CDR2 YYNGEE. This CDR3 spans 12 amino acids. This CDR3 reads CASSRSNYGYTF. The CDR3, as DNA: TGTGCCAGCAGTCGGTCGAACTATGGCTACACCTTC.